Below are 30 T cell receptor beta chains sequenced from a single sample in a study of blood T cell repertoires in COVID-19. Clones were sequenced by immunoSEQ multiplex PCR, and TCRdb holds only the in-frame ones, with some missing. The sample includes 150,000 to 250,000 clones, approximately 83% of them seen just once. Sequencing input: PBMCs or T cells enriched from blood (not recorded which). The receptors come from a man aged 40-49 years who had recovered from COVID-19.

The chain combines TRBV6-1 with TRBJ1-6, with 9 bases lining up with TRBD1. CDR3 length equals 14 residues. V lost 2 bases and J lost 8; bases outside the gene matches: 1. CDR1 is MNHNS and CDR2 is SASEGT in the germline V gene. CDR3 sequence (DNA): TGTGCCAGCAGTGAACGGACAGGGGATTCACCCCTCCACTTT. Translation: CASSERTGDSPLHF.

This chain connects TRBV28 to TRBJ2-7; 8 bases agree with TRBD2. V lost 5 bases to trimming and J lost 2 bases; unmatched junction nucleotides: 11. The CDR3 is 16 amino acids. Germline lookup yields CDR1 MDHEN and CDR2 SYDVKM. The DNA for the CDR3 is TGTGCCAGCAGTCCCTCAGCGGGGGAGCTCACCTACGAGCAGTACTTC. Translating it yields CASSPSAGELTYEQYF.

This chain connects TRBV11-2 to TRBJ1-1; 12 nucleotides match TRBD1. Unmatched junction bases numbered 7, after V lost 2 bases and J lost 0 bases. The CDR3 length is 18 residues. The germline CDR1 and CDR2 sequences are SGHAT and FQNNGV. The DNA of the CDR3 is TGTGCCAGCAGCTTAACGGGGACAGGGGGCATATTGAACACTGAAGCTTTCTTT. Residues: CASSLTGTGGILNTEAFF.

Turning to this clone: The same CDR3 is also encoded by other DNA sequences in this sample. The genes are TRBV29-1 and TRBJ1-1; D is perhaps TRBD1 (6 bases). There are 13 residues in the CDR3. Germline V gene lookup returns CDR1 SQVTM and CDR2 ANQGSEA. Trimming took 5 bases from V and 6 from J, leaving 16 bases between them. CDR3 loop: CSVRQAVRPEAFF. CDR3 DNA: TGCAGCGTTCGACAGGCGGTGAGGCCTGAAGCTTTCTTT.

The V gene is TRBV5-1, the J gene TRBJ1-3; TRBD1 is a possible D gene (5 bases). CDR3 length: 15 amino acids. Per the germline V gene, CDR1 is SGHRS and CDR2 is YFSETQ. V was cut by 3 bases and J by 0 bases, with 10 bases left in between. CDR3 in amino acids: CASSYGGDSGNTIYF. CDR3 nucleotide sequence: TGCGCCAGCAGCTATGGGGGGGACTCTGGAAACACCATATATTTT.

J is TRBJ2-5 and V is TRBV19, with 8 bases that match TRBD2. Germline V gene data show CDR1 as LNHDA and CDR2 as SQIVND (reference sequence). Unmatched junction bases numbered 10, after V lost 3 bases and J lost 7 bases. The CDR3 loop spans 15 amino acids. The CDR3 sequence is CASSISAGLGVTQYF. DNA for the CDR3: TGTGCCAGTAGTATTTCGGCGGGACTAGGAGTGACCCAGTACTTC.

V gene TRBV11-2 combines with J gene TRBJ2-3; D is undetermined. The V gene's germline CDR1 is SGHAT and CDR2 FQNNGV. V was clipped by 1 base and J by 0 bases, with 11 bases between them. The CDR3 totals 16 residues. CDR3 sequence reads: CASSLGTGASTDTQYF. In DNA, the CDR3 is TGTGCCAGCAGCTTAGGAACCGGTGCTAGCACAGATACGCAGTATTTT.

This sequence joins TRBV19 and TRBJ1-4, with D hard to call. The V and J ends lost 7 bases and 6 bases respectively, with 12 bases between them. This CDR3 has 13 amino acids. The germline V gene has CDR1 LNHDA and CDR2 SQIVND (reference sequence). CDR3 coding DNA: TGTGCCAGTATGGGTACAGACGATGAAAAACTGTTTTTT. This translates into CASMGTDDEKLFF.

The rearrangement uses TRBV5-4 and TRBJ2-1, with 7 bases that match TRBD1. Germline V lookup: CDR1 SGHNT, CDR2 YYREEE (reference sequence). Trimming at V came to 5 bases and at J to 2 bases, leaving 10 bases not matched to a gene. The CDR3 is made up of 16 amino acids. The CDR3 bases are TGTGCCAGCAGACCCGGGACAGCCGGACCCTACAATGAGCAGTTCTTC. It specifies CASRPGTAGPYNEQFF.

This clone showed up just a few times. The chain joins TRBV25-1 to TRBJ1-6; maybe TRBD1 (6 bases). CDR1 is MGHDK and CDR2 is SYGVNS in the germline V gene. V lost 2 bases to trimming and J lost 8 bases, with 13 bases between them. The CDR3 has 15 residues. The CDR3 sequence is CASSETGRGYSPLHF. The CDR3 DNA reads TGTGCCAGCAGTGAAACAGGGAGAGGGTATTCACCCCTCCACTTT.

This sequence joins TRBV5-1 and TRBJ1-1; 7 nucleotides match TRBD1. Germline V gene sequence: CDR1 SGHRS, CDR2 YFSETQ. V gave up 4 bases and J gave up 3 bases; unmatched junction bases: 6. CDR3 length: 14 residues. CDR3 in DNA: TGCGCCAGCAGCAGGGGGCGGCTGGACACTGAAGCTTTCTTT. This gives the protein CASSRGRLDTEAFF.

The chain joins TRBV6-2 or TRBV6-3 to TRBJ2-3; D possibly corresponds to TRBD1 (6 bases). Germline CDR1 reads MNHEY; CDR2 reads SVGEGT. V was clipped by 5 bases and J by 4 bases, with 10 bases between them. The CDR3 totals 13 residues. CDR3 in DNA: TGTGCCAGCAGTCGACAGGTGGCAGATACGCAGTATTTT. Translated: CASSRQVADTQYF.

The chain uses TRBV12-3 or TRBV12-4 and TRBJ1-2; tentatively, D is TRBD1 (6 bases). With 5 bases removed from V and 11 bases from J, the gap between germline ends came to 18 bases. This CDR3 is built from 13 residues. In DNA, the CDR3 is TGTGCCAGCAGTCCTTCCCCTCAGGGGTTTTACACCTTC. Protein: CASSPSPQGFYTF.

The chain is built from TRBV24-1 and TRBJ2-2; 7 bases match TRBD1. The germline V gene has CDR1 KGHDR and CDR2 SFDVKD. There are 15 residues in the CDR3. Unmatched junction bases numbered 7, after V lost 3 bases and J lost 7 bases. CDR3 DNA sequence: TGTGCCACCAGTGATCCCCGACAGGGAATCGGGGAGCTGTTTTTT. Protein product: CATSDPRQGIGELFF.

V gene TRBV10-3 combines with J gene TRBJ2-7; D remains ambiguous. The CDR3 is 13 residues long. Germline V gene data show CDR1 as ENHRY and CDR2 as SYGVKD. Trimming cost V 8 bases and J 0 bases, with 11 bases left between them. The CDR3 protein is CAIHAGISYEQYF. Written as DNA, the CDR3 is TGTGCCATCCACGCAGGTATCTCCTACGAGCAGTACTTC.

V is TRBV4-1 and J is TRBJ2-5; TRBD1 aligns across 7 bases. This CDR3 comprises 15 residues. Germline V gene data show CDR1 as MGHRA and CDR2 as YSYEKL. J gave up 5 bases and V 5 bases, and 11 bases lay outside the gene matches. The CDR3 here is CASSEGGKGRETQYF. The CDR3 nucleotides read TGCGCCAGCAGCGAAGGGGGCAAGGGAAGGGAGACCCAGTACTTC.

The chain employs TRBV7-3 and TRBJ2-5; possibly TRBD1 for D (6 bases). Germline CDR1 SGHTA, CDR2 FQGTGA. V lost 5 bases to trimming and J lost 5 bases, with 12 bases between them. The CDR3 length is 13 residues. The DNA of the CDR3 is TGTGCCAGCAGCCCACAGGGAGCGGAGACCCAGTACTTC. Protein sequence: CASSPQGAETQYF.

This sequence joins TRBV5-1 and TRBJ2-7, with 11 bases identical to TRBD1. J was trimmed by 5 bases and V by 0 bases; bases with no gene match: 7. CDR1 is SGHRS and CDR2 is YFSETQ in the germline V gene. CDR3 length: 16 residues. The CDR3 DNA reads TGCGCCAGCAGCTTGGCTTTAAGGGGACAGGGGGACGAGCAGTACTTC. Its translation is CASSLALRGQGDEQYF.

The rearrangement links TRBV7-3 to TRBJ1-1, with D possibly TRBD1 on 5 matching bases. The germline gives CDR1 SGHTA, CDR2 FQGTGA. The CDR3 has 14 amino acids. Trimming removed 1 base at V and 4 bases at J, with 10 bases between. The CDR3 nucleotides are TGTGCCAGCAGCTTAAACCCGGGGGGCACTGAAGCTTTCTTT. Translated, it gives CASSLNPGGTEAFF.

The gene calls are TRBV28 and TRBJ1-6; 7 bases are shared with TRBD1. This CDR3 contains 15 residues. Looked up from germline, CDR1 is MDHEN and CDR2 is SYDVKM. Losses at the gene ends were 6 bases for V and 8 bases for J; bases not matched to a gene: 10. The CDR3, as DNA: TGTGCCAGCAGCTCCCAGGGGGAGGTGGATTCACCCCTCCACTTT. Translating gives CASSSQGEVDSPLHF.

The chain's CDR3 is CASSLEGREVIQYF. The DNA for the CDR3 is TGCGCCAGCAGCTTGGAGGGCAGGGAAGTCATTCAGTACTTC. V gene TRBV5-1 combines with J gene TRBJ2-4; weak D call: TRBD1 (5 bases). Germline CDR1 and CDR2: SGHRS and YFSETQ. V was clipped by 0 bases and J by 9 bases, with 13 bases between them. The CDR3 has 14 residues.

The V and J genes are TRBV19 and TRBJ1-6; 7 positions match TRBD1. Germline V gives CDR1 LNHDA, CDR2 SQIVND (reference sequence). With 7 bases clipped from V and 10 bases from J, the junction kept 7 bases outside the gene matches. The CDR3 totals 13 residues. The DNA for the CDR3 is TGTGCCAGTACAGACAGGGAAGGCTCACCCCTCCACTTT. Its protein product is CASTDREGSPLHF.

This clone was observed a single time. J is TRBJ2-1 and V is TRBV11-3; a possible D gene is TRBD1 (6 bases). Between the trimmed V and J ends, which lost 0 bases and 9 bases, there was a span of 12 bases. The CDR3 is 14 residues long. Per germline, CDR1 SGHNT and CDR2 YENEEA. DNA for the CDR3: TGTGCCAGCAGCTTAGAACAGGGTCAAGGTGAGCAGTTCTTC. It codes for CASSLEQGQGEQFF.

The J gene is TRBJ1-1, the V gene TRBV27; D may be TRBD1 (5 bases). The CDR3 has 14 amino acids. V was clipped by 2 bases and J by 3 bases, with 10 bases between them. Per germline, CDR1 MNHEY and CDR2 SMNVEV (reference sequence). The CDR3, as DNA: TGTGCCAGCAGTTTACAGGGAGGGTACACTGAAGCTTTCTTT. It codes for CASSLQGGYTEAFF.

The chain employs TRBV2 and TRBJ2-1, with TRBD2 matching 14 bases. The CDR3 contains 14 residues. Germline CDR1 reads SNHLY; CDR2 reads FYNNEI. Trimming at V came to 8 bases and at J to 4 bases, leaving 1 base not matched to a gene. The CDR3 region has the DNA TGTGCCAGCGGGACTAGCGGGGGATACAATGAGCAGTTCTTC. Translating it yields CASGTSGGYNEQFF.

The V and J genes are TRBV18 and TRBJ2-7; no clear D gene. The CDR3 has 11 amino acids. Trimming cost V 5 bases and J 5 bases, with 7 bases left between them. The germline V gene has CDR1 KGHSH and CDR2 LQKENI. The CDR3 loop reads CASSSVHEQYF. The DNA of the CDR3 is TGTGCCAGCTCATCCGTCCACGAGCAGTACTTC.

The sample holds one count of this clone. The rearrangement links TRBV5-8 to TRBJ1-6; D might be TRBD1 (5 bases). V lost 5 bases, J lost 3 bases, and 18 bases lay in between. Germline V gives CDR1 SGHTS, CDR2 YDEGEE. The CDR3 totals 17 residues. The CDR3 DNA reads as TGTGCCAGCAGTTTCTCCCCCGACAGCAACTATAATTCACCCCTCCACTTT. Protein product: CASSFSPDSNYNSPLHF. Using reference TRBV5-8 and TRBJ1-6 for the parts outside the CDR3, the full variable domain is EAGVTQSPTHLIKTRGQQATLRCSPISGHTSVYWYQQALGLGLQFLLWYDEGEERNRGNFPPRFSGRQFPNYSSELNVNALELEDSALYLCASSFSPDSNYNSPLHFGNGTRLTVT.

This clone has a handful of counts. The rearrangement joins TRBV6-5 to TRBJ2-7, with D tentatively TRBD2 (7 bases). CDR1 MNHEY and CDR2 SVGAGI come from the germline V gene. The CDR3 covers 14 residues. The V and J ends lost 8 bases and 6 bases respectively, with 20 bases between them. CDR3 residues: CASLFGTRGAEQYF. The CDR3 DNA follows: TGTGCCAGCCTTTTCGGGACACGGGGGGCCGAGCAGTACTTC.

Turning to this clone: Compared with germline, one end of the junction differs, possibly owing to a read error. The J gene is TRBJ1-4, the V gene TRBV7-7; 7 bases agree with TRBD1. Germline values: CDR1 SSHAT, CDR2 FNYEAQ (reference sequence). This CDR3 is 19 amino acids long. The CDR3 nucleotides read TGTGCTAGCAGCTCCCAAAAGCCCGGGACAGTCGCAACTAATGAAAAACTGTTTTTT. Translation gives CASSSQKPGTVATNEKLFF.

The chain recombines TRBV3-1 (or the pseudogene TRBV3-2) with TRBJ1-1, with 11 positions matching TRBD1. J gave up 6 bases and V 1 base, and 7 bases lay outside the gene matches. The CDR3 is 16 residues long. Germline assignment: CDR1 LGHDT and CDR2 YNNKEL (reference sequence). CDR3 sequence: CASSQGGTGGAAEAFF. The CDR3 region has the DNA TGTGCCAGCAGCCAAGGGGGGACAGGGGGTGCTGCTGAAGCTTTCTTT.